This T cell receptor beta chain was captured by sequencing in a study of Ad26.COV2.S vaccination and SARS-CoV-2 variants. On the study more broadly: Ad26.COV2.S given intramuscularly, once or twice 56 days apart. Regarding the study as a whole: Participants given vaccine showed non-spike TCR breadth similar to that of placebo recipients.

This clone was detected only a few times. Its antigen is not known. The germline V and J ends were trimmed by 2 bases and 5 bases, with 3 bases remaining between them. From germline, CDR1 is ENHRY and CDR2 SYGVKD. CDR3 size: 12 residues. Profiling relied on immunoSEQ multiplex PCR, and the TCRdb table lists in-frame clones only, not all of them. The table records 400,000 to 500,000 clones, approximately 92% of them present only once. Treatment reported: roughly 20 received Ad26.COV2.S at low or high dose, single or two shots; a few received placebo; per-sample allocation not given. Specimens were obtained on day 63 following the first vaccine or placebo injection. Boston supplied an adult donor aged 18-55 years.

This material consisted of peripheral blood, taken in a trial of Ad26.COV2.S vaccine versus placebo. The clonotype was recovered from a person aged 18 to 59 who received the Ad26.COV2.S COVID-19 vaccine or a placebo. The chain combines TRBV10-3 with TRBJ1-4; no clear D gene. CDR3 amino acids: CAISEKNEKLFF. CDR3 bases: TGTGCCATCAGTGAGAAGAATGAAAAACTGTTTTTT.